Listed here is a single TCR beta chain. The sample belongs to a study of blood T cell repertoires in COVID-19. TCRdb's copy holds only in-frame clones and misses some; the assay was immunoSEQ multiplex PCR. The sample has roughly 250,000 clones; about nine tenths are singletons. The sequenced material came from PBMCs or T cells enriched from blood (not recorded which). The receptor's source is a woman aged 18-29 years who had recovered from COVID-19.

The CDR3 sequence is CASSQQGQGHGNTIYF. For the CDR3, the DNA is TGTGCCAGCAGCCAACAGGGACAGGGACATGGAAACACCATATATTTT. V usage is TRBV4-2 and J usage is TRBJ1-3, with TRBD1 identical over 9 bases. CDR3 length: 16 amino acids. Germline CDR1 reads LGHNA; CDR2 reads YNFKEQ. J was trimmed by 3 bases and V by 2 bases; bases with no gene match: 5.